This T cell receptor beta chain was captured by sequencing in a study of CXCR3-negative and CXCR3-positive naive CD8 T cells. Comment on this clonotype: Its specificity is unknown.

There are 15 residues in the CDR3. General study results and limits: For naive cells, CXCR3-negative and CXCR3-positive subsets had similar TRBV-TRBJ usage; for memory cells, usage differed. Naive cells with CXCR3 showed TRB CDR3s that were more hydrophobic than those in CXCR3-negative naive cells.

Naive CD8+ T cells had a CD45RO-CCR7+CD27+CD95- phenotype. cDNA libraries for TRB were generated by 5' RACE incorporating UMI labels. TCRdb processed the 5' RACE reads again and assigns one entry to each CDR3 protein, with no DNA. Here the sample table reports around 160,000 distinct CDR3 sequences. Sequencing used naive CXCR3+ CD8+ T cells from blood. Subset reported: CD45RO-CCR7+CD27+CD95- naive CD8+ T cells expressing CXCR3 (TNR3+). V and J are TRBV23-1 and TRBJ2-7; TCRdb's D call of TRBD2 is untestable without DNA. TRBV23-1 is recorded as an ORF, its role being uncertain. The sequence derives from a human donor in good health. Some clones in this sample may be carry-over from other donors' samples. The CDR3 sequence is CASSHGRADNYEQYF.